The present T cell receptor beta chain was sequenced within a study of T-cell memory formation after mild COVID-19. Study context: Largely donor-specific sequence clusters came from a couple of donors.

A single record per CDR3 protein comes from TCRdb applying MiXCR to the 5' RACE reads. The data hold 100,000 to 150,000 distinct CDR3 sequences, with around a sixth observed a single time. The CDR3 covers 16 residues. V dropped 1 base and J dropped 8; count of bases not matched to a gene: 9. Sequenced material: PBMCs or a T cell subset sorted from them (not recorded which). The chain carries TRBV12-3 or TRBV12-4 and TRBJ1-4, with 8 nucleotides matching TRBD1. The sequence was collected from an adult woman who had mild COVID-19 (a few samples of this study predate the infection). Cell type and time point are not known. Here the CDR3 DNA reads TGTGCCAGCAGTTTAGTTATCGGACAGGGAAGCGAAAAACTGTTTTTT. Amino acids: CASSLVIGQGSEKLFF.